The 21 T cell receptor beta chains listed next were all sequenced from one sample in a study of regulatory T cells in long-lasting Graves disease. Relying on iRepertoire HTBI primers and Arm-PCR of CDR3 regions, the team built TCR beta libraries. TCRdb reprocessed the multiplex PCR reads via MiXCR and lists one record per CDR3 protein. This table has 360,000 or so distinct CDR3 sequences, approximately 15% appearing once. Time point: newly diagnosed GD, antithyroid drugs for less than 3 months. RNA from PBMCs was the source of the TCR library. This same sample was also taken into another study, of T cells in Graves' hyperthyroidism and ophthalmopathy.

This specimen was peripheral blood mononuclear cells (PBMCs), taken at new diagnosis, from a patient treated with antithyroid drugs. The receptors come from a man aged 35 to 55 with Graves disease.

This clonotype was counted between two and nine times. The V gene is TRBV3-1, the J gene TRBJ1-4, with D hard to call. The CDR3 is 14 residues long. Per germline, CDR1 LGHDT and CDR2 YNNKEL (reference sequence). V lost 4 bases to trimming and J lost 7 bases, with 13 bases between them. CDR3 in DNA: TGTGCCAGCAGCCGATCGGGAGGAAGTGAAAAACTGTTTTTT. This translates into CASSRSGGSEKLFF.

The CDR3: CSVATGSLGETQYF. CDR3 nucleotide sequence: TGCAGCGTTGCAACCGGGAGCCTGGGAGAGACCCAGTACTTC. The chain combines TRBV29-1 with TRBJ2-5, with D maybe TRBD2 (6 bases). V lost 4 bases and J lost 4, with 16 bases in between. CDR1 SQVTM and CDR2 ANQGSEA come from the germline V gene. The CDR3 spans 14 residues.

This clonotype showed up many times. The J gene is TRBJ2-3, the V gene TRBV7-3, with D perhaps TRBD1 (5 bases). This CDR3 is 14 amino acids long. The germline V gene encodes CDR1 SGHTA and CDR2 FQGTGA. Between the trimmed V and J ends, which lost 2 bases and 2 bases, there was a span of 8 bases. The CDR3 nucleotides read TGTGCCAGCAGCTTATCAGGGTTCACAGATACGCAGTATTTT. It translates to CASSLSGFTDTQYF.

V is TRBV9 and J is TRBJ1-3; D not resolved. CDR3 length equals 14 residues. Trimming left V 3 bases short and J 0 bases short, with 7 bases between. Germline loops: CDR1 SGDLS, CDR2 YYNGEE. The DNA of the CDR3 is TGTGCCAGCAGCGAAACCCGCTCTGGAAACACCATATATTTT. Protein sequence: CASSETRSGNTIYF.

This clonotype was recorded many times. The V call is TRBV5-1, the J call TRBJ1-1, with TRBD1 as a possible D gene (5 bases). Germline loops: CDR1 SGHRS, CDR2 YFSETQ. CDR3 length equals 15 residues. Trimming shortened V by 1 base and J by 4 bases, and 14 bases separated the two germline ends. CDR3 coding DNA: TGCGCCAGCAGCTTGACTGGACGGGGGTCCACTGAAGCTTTCTTT. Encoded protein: CASSLTGRGSTEAFF.

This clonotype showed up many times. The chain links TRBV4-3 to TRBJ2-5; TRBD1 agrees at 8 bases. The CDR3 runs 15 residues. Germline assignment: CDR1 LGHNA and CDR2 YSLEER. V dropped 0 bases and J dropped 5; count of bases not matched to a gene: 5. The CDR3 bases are TGCGCCAGCAGCCAAGAAGGACAGGGATACGAGACCCAGTACTTC. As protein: CASSQEGQGYETQYF.

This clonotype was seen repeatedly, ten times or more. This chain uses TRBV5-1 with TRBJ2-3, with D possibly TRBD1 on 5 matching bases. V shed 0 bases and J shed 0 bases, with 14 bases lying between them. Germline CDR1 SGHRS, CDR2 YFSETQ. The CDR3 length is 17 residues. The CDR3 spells CASSLAGNALSTDTQYF. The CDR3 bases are TGCGCCAGCAGCTTGGCAGGGAACGCTTTAAGCACAGATACGCAGTATTTT.

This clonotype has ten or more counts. The CDR3: CASRMGRFSYNEQFF. The CDR3 nucleotides read TGCGCCAGCCGAATGGGGCGGTTCTCCTACAATGAGCAGTTCTTC. The chain has TRBV10-1 and TRBJ2-1; D perhaps matches TRBD1 (5 bases). The CDR3 loop spans 15 amino acids. Trimming shortened V by 8 bases and J by 0 bases, and 14 bases separated the two germline ends. Germline assignment: CDR1 WNHNN and CDR2 SYGVQD (reference sequence).

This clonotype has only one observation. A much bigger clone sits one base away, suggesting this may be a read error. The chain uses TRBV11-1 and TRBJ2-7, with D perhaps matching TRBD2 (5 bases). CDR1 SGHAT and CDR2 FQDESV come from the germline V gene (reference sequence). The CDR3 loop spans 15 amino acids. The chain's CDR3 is CVSSLEGATSYEQYF. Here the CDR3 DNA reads TGTGTCAGCAGCTTAGAGGGTGCCACTAGCTACGAGCAGTACTTC.

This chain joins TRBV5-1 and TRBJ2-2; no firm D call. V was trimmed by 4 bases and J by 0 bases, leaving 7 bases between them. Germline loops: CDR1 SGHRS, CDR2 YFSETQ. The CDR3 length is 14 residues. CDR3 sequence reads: CASSGLSNTGELFF. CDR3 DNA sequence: TGCGCCAGCAGCGGCCTTTCGAACACCGGGGAGCTGTTTTTT.

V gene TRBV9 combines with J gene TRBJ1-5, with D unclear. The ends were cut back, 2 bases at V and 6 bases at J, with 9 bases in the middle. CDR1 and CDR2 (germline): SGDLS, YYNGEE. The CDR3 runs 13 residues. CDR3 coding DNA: TGTGCCAGCAGCGTTGGGCCCTCTCAGCCCCAGCATTTT. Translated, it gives CASSVGPSQPQHF.

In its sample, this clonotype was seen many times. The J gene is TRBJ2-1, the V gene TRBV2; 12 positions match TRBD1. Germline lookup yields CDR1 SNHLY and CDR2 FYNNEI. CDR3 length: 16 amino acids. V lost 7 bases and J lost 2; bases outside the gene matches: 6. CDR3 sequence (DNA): TGTGCCAGCACTGGGACAGGGGGCATCGCCTACAATGAGCAGTTCTTC. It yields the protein CASTGTGGIAYNEQFF.

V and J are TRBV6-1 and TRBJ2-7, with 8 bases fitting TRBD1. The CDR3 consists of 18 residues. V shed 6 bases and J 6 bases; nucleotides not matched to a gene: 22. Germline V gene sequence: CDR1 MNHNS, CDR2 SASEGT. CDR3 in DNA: TGTGCCAGCAGCCGAAGGGAGACAGGGGTTCCCCCACAGGGCGAGCAGTACTTC. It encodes CASSRRETGVPPQGEQYF.

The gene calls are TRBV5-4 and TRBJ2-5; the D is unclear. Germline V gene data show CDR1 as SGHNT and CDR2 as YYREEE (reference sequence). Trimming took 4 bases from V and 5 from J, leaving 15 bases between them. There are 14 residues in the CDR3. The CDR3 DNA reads TGTGCCAGCAGCCCACGGGTCCAAGCGGAGACCCAGTACTTC. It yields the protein CASSPRVQAETQYF. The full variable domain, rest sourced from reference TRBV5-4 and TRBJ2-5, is ETGVTQSPTHLIKTRGQQVTLRCSSQSGHNTVSWYQQALGQGPQFIFQYYREEENGRGNFPPRFSGLQFPNYSSELNVNALELDDSALYLCASSPRVQAETQYFGPGTRLLVL.

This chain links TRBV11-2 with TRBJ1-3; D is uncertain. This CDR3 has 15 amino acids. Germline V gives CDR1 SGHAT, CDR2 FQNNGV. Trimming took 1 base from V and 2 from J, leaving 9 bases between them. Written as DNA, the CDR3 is TGTGCCAGCAGCTTAGGGAGAGACACTGGAAACACCATATATTTT. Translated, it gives CASSLGRDTGNTIYF.

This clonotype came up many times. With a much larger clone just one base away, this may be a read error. CDR3 in DNA: TGTGCCAACAGTTTATCGGACAGGTTTGCGAACACTGAAGCTTTCTTT. Translated, it gives CANSLSDRFANTEAFF. The chain employs TRBV27 and TRBJ1-1, with TRBD1 identical over 7 bases. Per the germline V gene, CDR1 is MNHEY and CDR2 is SMNVEV (reference sequence). CDR3 size: 16 residues.

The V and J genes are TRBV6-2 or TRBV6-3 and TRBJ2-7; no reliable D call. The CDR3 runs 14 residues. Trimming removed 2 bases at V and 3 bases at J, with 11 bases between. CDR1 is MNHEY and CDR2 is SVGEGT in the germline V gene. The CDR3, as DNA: TGTGCCAGCAGTTACAATGTGGGTATCTACGAGCAGTACTTC. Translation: CASSYNVGIYEQYF.

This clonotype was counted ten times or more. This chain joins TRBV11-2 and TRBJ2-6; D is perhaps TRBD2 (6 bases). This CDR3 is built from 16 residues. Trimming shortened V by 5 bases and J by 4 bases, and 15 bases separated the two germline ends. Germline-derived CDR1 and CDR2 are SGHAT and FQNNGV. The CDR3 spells CASSRLGGYGANVLTF. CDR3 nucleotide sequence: TGTGCCAGCAGCCGACTTGGGGGGTACGGGGCCAACGTCCTGACTTTC.

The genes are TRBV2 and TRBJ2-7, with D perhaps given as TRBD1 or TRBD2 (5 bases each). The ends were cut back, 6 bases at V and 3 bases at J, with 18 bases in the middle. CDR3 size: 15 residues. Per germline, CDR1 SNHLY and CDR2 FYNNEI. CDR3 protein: CASREWTGADYEQYF. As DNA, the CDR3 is TGTGCCAGCAGGGAGTGGACCGGGGCGGACTACGAGCAGTACTTC.

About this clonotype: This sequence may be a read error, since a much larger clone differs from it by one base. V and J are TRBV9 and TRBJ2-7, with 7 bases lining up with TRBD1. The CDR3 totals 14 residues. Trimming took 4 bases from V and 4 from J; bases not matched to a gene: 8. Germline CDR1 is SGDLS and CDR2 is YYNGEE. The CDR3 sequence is CASSLLGTAYEQYF. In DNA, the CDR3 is TGTGCCAGCAGCCTCCTAGGGACAGCATACGAGCAGTACTTC.

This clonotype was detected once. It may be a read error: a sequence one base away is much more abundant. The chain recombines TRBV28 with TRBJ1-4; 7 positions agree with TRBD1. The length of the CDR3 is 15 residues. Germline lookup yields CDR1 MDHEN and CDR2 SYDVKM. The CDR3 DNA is TGTGCCAGCAGCCTACCGACAGGGCCAAATGAAAAACTGGTTTTT. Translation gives CASSLPTGPNEKLVF.